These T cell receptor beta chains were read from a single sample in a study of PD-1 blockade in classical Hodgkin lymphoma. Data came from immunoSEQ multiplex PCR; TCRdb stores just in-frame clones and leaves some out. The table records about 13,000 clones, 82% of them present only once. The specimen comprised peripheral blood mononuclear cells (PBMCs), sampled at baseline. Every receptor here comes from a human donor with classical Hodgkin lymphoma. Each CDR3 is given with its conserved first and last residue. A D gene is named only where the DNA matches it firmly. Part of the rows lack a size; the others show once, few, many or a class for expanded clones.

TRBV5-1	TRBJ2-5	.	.	TGCGCCAGCGCCCCCCGAGGGGGGGCCCAAGAGACCCAGTACTTC	CASAPRGGAQETQYF
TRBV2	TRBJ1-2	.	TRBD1	TGTGCCAGCGGTTGGGACAGGGGGTCCCTCTATGGCTACACCTTC	CASGWDRGSLYGYTF
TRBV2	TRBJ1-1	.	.	TGTGCCAGCAGGGGGTCGTCGACAGGCGCTCTGAACACTGAAGCTTTCTTT	CASRGSSTGALNTEAFF
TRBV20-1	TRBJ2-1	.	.	TGCAGTGCCTCCTATGAGCAGTTCTTC	CSASYEQFF
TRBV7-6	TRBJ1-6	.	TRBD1	TGTGCCAGCAGCCCGACAGGGAATAATTCACCCCTCCACTTT	CASSPTGNNSPLHF
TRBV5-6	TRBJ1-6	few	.	TGTGCCAGCAGCTTAGGTGAGGGGCGGTCCTATAATTCACCCCTCCACTTT	CASSLGEGRSYNSPLHF
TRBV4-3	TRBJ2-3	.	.	TGCGCCAGCAGCCAAGATAGGGGAAGGGTGGCCACAGATACGCAGTATTTT	CASSQDRGRVATDTQYF
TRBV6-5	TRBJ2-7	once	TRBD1	TGTGCCAGCAGGCCCACAGGGGCCACCTACGAGCAGTACTTC	CASRPTGATYEQYF
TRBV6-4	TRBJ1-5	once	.	TGTGCCAGCATTAATTATAGCAATCAGCCCCAGCATTTT	CASINYSNQPQHF
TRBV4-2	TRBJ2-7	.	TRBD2	TGTGCCAGCAGCCCGTGGACTAGCGGGAGCTACGAGCAGTACTTC	CASSPWTSGSYEQYF
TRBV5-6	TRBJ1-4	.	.	TGTGCCAGCCTCTCTTGGACCGAGAATGAAAAACTGTTTTTT	CASLSWTENEKLFF
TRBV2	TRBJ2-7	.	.	TGTGCCAGCAGTGAGAGAGTGGCAGGAGCCTACGAGCAGTACTTC	CASSERVAGAYEQYF
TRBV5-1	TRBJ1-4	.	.	TGCGCCAGCAGCTTAATCGGAAAGGGAAATGAAAAACTGTTTTTT	CASSLIGKGNEKLFF
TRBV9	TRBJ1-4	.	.	TGTGCCAGCAGCGTAGGGTCCTCAGGGGTAGCTAATGAAAAACTGTTTTTT	CASSVGSSGVANEKLFF
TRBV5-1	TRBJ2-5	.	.	TGCGCCAGCATGTCGGCAGGGTCGGTGGAGACCCAGTACTTC	CASMSAGSVETQYF
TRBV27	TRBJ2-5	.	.	TGTGCCAGCAGTTTGGCCAGGTACAGGGAGACCCAGTACTTC	CASSLARYRETQYF
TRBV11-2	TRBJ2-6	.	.	TGTGCCAGCAGCCTCTCTGGGGCCAACGTCCTGACTTTC	CASSLSGANVLTF
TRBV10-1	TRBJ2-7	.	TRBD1	TGCGCCAGCAGTGTGGGGACAGGGGCCTACGAGCAGTACTTC	CASSVGTGAYEQYF
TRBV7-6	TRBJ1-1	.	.	TGTGCCAGCAGCAGCAACATGAACACTGAAGCTTTCTTT	CASSSNMNTEAFF
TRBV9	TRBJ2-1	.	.	TGTGCCAGCAGCGTAGCTACGGGGGGCCACTACAATGAGCAGTTCTTC	CASSVATGGHYNEQFF
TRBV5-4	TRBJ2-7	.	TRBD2	TGTGCCAGCAGCCCTCGGACTAGCGGGAGGACCTACGAGCAGTACTTC	CASSPRTSGRTYEQYF
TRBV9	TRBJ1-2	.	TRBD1	TGTGCCAGCAGCGACGACAGGGGGCTTAGAGGCTATGGCTACACCTTC	CASSDDRGLRGYGYTF
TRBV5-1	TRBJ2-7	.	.	TGCGCCAGCTCTCCTGGGAGTATCGAGCAGTACTTC	CASSPGSIEQYF
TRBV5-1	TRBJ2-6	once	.	TGCGCCAGCAGCTTGGCCCGGCACTCTGGGGCCAACGTCCTGACTTTC	CASSLARHSGANVLTF
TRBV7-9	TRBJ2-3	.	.	TGTGCCAGCAGCTTCGGTTCAGATACGCAGTATTTT	CASSFGSDTQYF
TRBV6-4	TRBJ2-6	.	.	TGTGCCAGCAGTGACTCTGGGGCCAACGTCCTGACTTTC	CASSDSGANVLTF
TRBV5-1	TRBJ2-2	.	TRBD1	TGCGCCAGCAGCCCCCGGAACCACGGGACAGGGAACACCGGGGAGCTGTTTTTT	CASSPRNHGTGNTGELFF
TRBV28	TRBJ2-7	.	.	TGTGCCAGCAGTCTTACCTACGAGCAGTACTTC	CASSLTYEQYF
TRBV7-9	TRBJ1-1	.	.	TGTGCCAGCAGCCTAGGGGTTACTGAAGCTTTCTTT	CASSLGVTEAFF
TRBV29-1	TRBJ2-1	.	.	TGCAGCGTTATCCGGGGCGACTGGGATGAGCAGTTCTTC	CSVIRGDWDEQFF
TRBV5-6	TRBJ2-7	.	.	TGTGCCAGCAGCTGGCTGAAGGAGGGCCCCTACGAGCAGTACTTC	CASSWLKEGPYEQYF
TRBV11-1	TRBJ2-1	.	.	TGTGCCAGCAGCTTGGGGGGTGGAATAAATGAGCAGTTCTTC	CASSLGGGINEQFF
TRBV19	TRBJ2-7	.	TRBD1	TGTGCCAGTAGTACCGGGACAGGCTACGAGCAGTACTTC	CASSTGTGYEQYF
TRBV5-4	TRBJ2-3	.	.	TGTGCCAGCAGACGGGACATTAGCACAGATACGCAGTATTTT	CASRRDISTDTQYF
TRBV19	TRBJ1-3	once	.	TGTGCCAGTAGTATGTTACCGGGAACTACTGGAAACACCATATATTTT	CASSMLPGTTGNTIYF
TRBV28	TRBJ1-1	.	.	TGTGCCAGCAAACTCCAGGGCACTGAAGCTTTCTTT	CASKLQGTEAFF
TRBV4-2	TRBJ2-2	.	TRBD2	TGTGCCAGCAGTCCCCGAGCGGGGGTGAACACCGGGGAGCTGTTTTTT	CASSPRAGVNTGELFF
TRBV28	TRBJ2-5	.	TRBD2	TGTGCCAGCAGACCAACTAGCGGGAGGGCCAGACAAGAGACCCAGTACTTC	CASRPTSGRARQETQYF
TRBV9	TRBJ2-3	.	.	TGTGCCAGCAGCGTAGGGGCTTTAACAAGCACAGATACGCAGTATTTT	CASSVGALTSTDTQYF
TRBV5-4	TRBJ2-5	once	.	TGTGCCAGCAGCTTGGCCCACCACGGAGAGACCCAGTACTTC	CASSLAHHGETQYF
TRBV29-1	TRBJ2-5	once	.	TGCAGCGTTGGCTTCATCGGGTCGTTGTGTCAAGAGACCCAGTACTTC	CSVGFIGSLCQETQYF
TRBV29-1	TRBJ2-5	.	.	TGCAGCGTTGACAGGGGGGCCCAAGAGACCCAGTACTTC	CSVDRGAQETQYF
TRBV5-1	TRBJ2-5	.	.	TGCGCCAGCAGCTTGGGATCAACCTACGAAGAGGCCCAGTACTTC	CASSLGSTYEEAQYF
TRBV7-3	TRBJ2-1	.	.	TGTGCCAGCAGTCCGGGGTTTGGTGTCGATGAGCAGTTCTTC	CASSPGFGVDEQFF
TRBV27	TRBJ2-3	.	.	TGTGCCAGCCTACCGGTAAGATACACAGATACGCAGTATTTT	CASLPVRYTDTQYF
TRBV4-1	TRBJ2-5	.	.	TGCGCCAGCAGCCCCCTGGGGGGCCGGGGGACCCAGTACTTC	CASSPLGGRGTQYF